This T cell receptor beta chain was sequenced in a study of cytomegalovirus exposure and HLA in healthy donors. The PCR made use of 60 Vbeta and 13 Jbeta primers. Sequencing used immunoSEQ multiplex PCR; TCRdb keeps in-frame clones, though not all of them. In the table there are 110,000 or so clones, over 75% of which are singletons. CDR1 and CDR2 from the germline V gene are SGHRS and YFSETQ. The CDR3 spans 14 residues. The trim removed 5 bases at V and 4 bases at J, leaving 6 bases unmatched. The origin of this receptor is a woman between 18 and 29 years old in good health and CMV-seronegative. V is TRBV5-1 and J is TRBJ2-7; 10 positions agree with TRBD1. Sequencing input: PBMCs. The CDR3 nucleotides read TGCGCCAGCAGGGCCGGGACAGGGGTTTACGAGCAGTACTTC. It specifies CASRAGTGVYEQYF.